A single sample is the source of the 20 T cell receptor beta chains below, sequenced in a study of blood T cells in healthy people across ages. Then a second PCR, running roughly 7 to 11 cycles, was carried out with a sample-barcoded 5' primer and a J-beta primer mix. TCRdb recomputed calls from the 5' RACE reads with MiXCR, one row per CDR3 protein. The sample shows about 680,000 distinct CDR3 sequences, approximately 50% of them seen only once. Sequenced sample: blood. The receptors were sampled from an older woman in good health.

J is TRBJ1-2 and V is TRBV6-2 or TRBV6-3; D remains unclear. In germline, CDR1 is MNHEY, CDR2 SVGEGT. This CDR3 spans 13 amino acids. The germline V and J ends were trimmed by 7 bases and 6 bases, with 15 bases remaining between them. CDR3 nucleotides: TGTGCCAGCACCCAAGGACTGTGGGATGGCTACACCTTC. This sequence encodes CASTQGLWDGYTF.

This clonotype has a handful of counts. V gene TRBV13 combines with J gene TRBJ2-5; 7 nucleotides line up with TRBD1. This CDR3 spans 12 amino acids. CDR1 is PRHDT and CDR2 is FYEKMQ in the germline V gene (reference sequence). V trimming: 1 base; J trimming: 11 bases; junction bases outside the gene matches: 4. The CDR3 protein is CASSLVRGQQYF. Here the CDR3 DNA reads TGTGCCAGCAGCTTAGTTCGGGGACAGCAGTACTTC.

This clonotype was seen a few times. CDR3 DNA: TGCGCCAGCAGCTTGATGGGGGGATCGTACCAAGAGACCCAGTACTTC. Amino acids: CASSLMGGSYQETQYF. The chain joins TRBV5-1 to TRBJ2-5, with D perhaps matching TRBD2 (6 bases). V was trimmed by 1 base and J by 0 bases, leaving 13 bases between them. This CDR3 is built from 16 residues. CDR1 and CDR2 from the germline V gene are SGHRS and YFSETQ.

This clonotype was found many times. This sequence joins TRBV6-5 and TRBJ2-1, with D hard to call. Germline V gene data show CDR1 as MNHEY and CDR2 as SVGAGI. V was shortened by 5 bases and J by 4 bases, with 15 bases between the two germline ends. The CDR3 is 15 amino acids. CDR3 nucleotide sequence: TGTGCCAGCAGTGCCGGACCAGTGGGTTACAATGAGCAGTTCTTC. It is translated as CASSAGPVGYNEQFF.

The rearrangement joins TRBV25-1 to TRBJ1-4; 7 nucleotides match TRBD1. V gave up 5 bases and J gave up 8 bases; unmatched junction bases: 8. Germline-derived CDR1 and CDR2 are MGHDK and SYGVNS. CDR3 length equals 14 residues. The CDR3 loop reads CASSYRGEEEKLFF. DNA for the CDR3: TGTGCCAGCAGTTACAGGGGTGAAGAAGAAAAACTGTTTTTT. The entire variable domain, with the rest obtained from reference TRBV25-1 and TRBJ1-4, is as follows: EADIYQTPRYLVIGTGKKITLECSQTMGHDKMYWYQQDPGMELHLIHYSYGVNSTEKGDLSSESTVSRIRTEHFPLTLESARPSHTSQYLCASSYRGEEEKLFFGSGTQLSVL.

The chain couples TRBV3-1 to TRBJ2-7; perhaps TRBD2 as D (5 bases). Germline V lookup: CDR1 LGHDT, CDR2 YNNKEL (reference sequence). This CDR3 is built from 12 residues. V was shortened by 3 bases and J by 12 bases, with 15 bases between the two germline ends. CDR3 protein: CASSHRDSQPYF. The CDR3 DNA sequence: TGTGCCAGCAGCCATCGGGATAGCCAACCGTACTTC.

This chain joins TRBV4-3 and TRBJ1-2; no definite D call. The germline gives CDR1 LGHNA, CDR2 YSLEER. The V end was cut by 0 bases, the J end by 0 bases, with 8 bases between. The CDR3 runs 15 residues. CDR3 in DNA: TGCGCCAGCAGCCAAGATCGTCCTGCTAACTATGGCTACACCTTC. This translates into CASSQDRPANYGYTF.

The chain has TRBV12-3 or TRBV12-4 and TRBJ2-7; 10 nucleotides align to TRBD1. The CDR3 length is 15 residues. With V trimmed by 4 bases and J by 4 bases, 7 bases remained unmatched. The CDR3 loop reads CASSSVDRGEYEQYF. CDR3 DNA: TGTGCCAGCAGTTCGGTGGACAGGGGGGAATACGAGCAGTACTTC.

The V call is TRBV5-8, the J call TRBJ1-4; D unresolved. Germline V gene sequence: CDR1 SGHTS, CDR2 YDEGEE. With 6 bases removed from V and 6 bases from J, the gap between germline ends came to 21 bases. CDR3 length: 16 residues. This CDR3 is CASTPGLWGVDEKLFF. CDR3 nucleotides: TGTGCCAGCACCCCCGGGCTATGGGGTGTGGATGAAAAACTGTTTTTT. The complete variable domain, with remaining parts taken from reference TRBV5-8 and TRBJ1-4, reads EAGVTQSPTHLIKTRGQQATLRCSPISGHTSVYWYQQALGLGLQFLLWYDEGEERNRGNFPPRFSGRQFPNYSSELNVNALELEDSALYLCASTPGLWGVDEKLFFGSGTQLSVL.

V is TRBV7-2 and J is TRBJ2-7, with D maybe TRBD1 (6 bases). CDR1 SGHTA and CDR2 FQGNSA come from the germline V gene. V lost 5 bases and J 3 bases, leaving 17 bases between the germline ends. CDR3 length equals 15 residues. The CDR3 here is CASSQGLGALYEQYF. DNA for the CDR3: TGTGCCAGCAGCCAAGGTTTGGGGGCTCTCTACGAGCAGTACTTC.

This clonotype was counted a single time. The V gene is TRBV4-3, the J gene TRBJ1-5, with no clear D. This CDR3 spans 13 amino acids. Trimming cost V 4 bases and J 7 bases, with 11 bases left between them. CDR1 LGHNA and CDR2 YSLEER come from the germline V gene. The CDR3 spells CASSPFIGQPQHF. The CDR3 DNA sequence: TGCGCCAGCAGCCCATTCATCGGCCAGCCCCAGCATTTT.

The rearrangement links TRBV6-4 to TRBJ2-4, with D perhaps matching TRBD2 (7 bases). Germline CDR1 reads MRHNA; CDR2 reads SNTAGT. Trimming cost V 4 bases and J 0 bases, with 13 bases left between them. The CDR3 is made up of 16 amino acids. The chain's CDR3 is CASSAAGALAKNIQYF. The CDR3 coding sequence is TGTGCCAGCAGTGCGGCGGGGGCGCTAGCCAAAAACATTCAGTACTTC.

V is TRBV29-1 and J is TRBJ2-5, with TRBD1 matching 7 bases. The ends lost 4 bases at V and 11 bases at J; junction bases unmatched: 16. CDR3 length equals 14 residues. Germline CDR1 and CDR2: SQVTM and ANQGSEA. As DNA, the CDR3 is TGCAGCGTTGGGGGGAACAGGGGTTGGTATGAGCAGTACTTC. Protein product: CSVGGNRGWYEQYF. Using reference TRBV29-1 and TRBJ2-5 for the parts outside the CDR3, the full variable domain is SAVISQKPSRDICQRGTSLTIQCQVDSQVTMMFWYRQQPGQSLTLIATANQGSEATYESGFVIDKFPISRPNLTFSTLTVSNMSPEDSSIYLCSVGGNRGWYEQYFGPGTRLLVL.

J is TRBJ2-5 and V is TRBV7-8, with 8 bases lining up with TRBD1. The J call is uncertain, as TRBJ2-7 better fits the DNA end. Germline CDR1 and CDR2: SGHVS and FQNEAQ. This CDR3 comprises 15 residues. CDR3 region: CASSATTGAFDEQYF. Written as DNA, the CDR3 is TGTGCCAGCAGCGCCACGACAGGGGCGTTCGACGAGCAGTACTTC.

A few counts support this clonotype. V gene TRBV5-1 combines with J gene TRBJ2-5; 8 bases are a match to TRBD1. This CDR3 comprises 16 residues. The germline gives CDR1 SGHRS, CDR2 YFSETQ. The V and J ends lost 2 bases and 4 bases, in that order; junction bases with no gene match: 10. The CDR3: CASSFLTQGGGETQYF. The DNA for the CDR3 is TGCGCCAGCAGCTTCTTAACACAGGGGGGTGGAGAGACCCAGTACTTC.

The chain combines TRBV23-1 with TRBJ2-7; D is tentatively TRBD1 or TRBD2 (5 bases each). TRBV23-1 is an ORF, with its function uncertain. Deletions cut 0 bases from V and 3 bases from J, with 24 bases between. The CDR3 contains 19 residues. This chain's CDR3 is CASSQSGTRGRYDNYEQYF. In nucleotides, the CDR3 is TGCGCCAGCAGTCAATCGGGAACTAGGGGTCGGTATGACAACTACGAGCAGTACTTC.

The chain joins TRBV27 to TRBJ1-2; a possible D gene is TRBD1 (5 bases). CDR3 length: 13 residues. Germline V gene sequence: CDR1 MNHEY, CDR2 SMNVEV (reference sequence). V lost 5 bases to trimming and J lost 8 bases, with 15 bases between them. The CDR3 DNA follows: TGTGCCAGCAGTCCAACAGGCTGGAAGGGCTACACCTTC. Protein: CASSPTGWKGYTF.

The gene calls are TRBV2 and TRBJ2-6; D ambiguous. The CDR3 loop spans 15 amino acids. Germline V gene sequence: CDR1 SNHLY, CDR2 FYNNEI. Trimming cost V 2 bases and J 2 bases, with 7 bases left between them. The CDR3 loop reads CASSERSTGANVLTF. The CDR3 DNA sequence: TGTGCCAGCAGTGAACGGAGCACTGGGGCCAACGTCCTGACTTTC.

The rearrangement uses TRBV7-2 and TRBJ2-7; 8 bases are a match to TRBD1. The CDR3 is made up of 15 amino acids. With V trimmed by 5 bases and J by 3 bases, 9 bases remained unmatched. CDR1 and CDR2 (germline): SGHTA, FQGNSA. The CDR3 nucleotides are TGTGCCAGCAGCACAGGGGGTGGGGTGTTCTACGAGCAGTACTTC. Its translation: CASSTGGGVFYEQYF.

The rearrangement links TRBV9 to TRBJ2-5; D is perhaps TRBD1 (5 bases). The J call is doubtful: the DNA matches TRBJ2-7 better. Germline CDR1 reads SGDLS; CDR2 reads YYNGEE. The CDR3 contains 14 residues. The CDR3 DNA follows: TGTGCCAGCAGCCCTCAGAGTCAGGGTGGCGAGCAGTACTTC. Its protein is CASSPQSQGGEQYF.